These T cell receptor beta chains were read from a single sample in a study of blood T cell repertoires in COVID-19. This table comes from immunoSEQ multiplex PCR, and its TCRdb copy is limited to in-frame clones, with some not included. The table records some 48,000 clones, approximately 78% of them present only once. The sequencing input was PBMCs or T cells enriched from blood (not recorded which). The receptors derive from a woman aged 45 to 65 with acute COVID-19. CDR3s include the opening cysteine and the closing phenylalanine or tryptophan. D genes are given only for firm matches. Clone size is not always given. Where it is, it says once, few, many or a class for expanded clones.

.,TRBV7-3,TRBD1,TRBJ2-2,CASSPHPLRGTGGGTGELFF,TGTGCCAGCAGCCCCCACCCCCTTCGGGGGACAGGCGGAGGCACCGGGGAGCTGTTTTTT
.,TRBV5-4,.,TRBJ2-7,CASSLEGERGTTRQYF,TGTGCCAGCAGCTTGGAGGGGGAGAGGGGAACGACGAGGCAGTACTTC
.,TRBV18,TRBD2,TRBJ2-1,CASSPPSGVIYNEQFF,TGTGCCAGCTCACCACCTAGCGGGGTCATTTACAATGAGCAGTTCTTC
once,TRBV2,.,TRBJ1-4,CASSDPKTREKLFF,TGTGCCAGCAGTGACCCGAAGACTCGGGAAAAACTGTTTTTT
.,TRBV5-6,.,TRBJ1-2,CASSLVVAGDYGYTF,TGTGCCAGCAGCTTGGTTGTGGCAGGGGATTATGGCTACACCTTC
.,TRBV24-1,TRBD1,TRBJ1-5,CATSDLGQGNQPQHF,TGTGCCACCAGTGATCTGGGACAGGGGAACCAGCCCCAGCATTTT
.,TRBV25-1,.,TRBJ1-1,CASSEYFREDTEAFF,TGTGCCAGCAGTGAATATTTCAGGGAAGACACTGAAGCTTTCTTT
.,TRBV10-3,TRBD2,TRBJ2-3,CAISVSGGIDTQYF,TGTGCCATCAGTGTTTCGGGGGGGATAGATACGCAGTATTTT
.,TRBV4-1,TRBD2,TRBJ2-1,CASSRGLAGSYNEQFF,TGCGCCAGCAGCCGAGGATTAGCGGGGTCCTACAATGAGCAGTTCTTC
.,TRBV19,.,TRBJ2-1,CASSITAGNNEQFF,TGTGCCAGTAGTATAACAGCGGGTAACAATGAGCAGTTCTTC
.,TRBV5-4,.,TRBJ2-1,CASSLFLASGEQFF,TGTGCCAGCAGCTTGTTTCTAGCGTCGGGTGAGCAGTTCTTC
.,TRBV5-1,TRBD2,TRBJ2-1,CASSLALGGNSYNEQFF,TGCGCCAGCAGCTTGGCCCTGGGGGGGAACTCCTACAATGAGCAGTTCTTC
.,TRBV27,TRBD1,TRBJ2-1,CASSSGTGRWNEQFF,TGTGCCAGCAGTTCCGGGACAGGGAGATGGAATGAGCAGTTCTTC
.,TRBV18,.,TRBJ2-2,CASSPLSGNTGELFF,TGTGCCAGCTCACCACTCTCAGGGAACACCGGGGAGCTGTTTTTT
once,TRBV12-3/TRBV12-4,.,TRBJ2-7,CASSQGLAEQYF,TGTGCCAGCAGTCAAGGGTTAGCGGAGCAGTACTTC
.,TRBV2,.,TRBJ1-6,CASSGIRQGNSPLHF,TGTGCCAGCAGTGGTATTAGGCAGGGGAATTCACCCCTCCACTTT
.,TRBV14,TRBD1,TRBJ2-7,CASSRGQGRVTEQYF,TGTGCCAGCAGCCGCGGACAGGGCCGGGTTACGGAGCAGTACTTC
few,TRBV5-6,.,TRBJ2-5,CASSLMLGRQETQYF,TGTGCCAGCAGCTTGATGTTGGGGAGACAAGAGACCCAGTACTTC
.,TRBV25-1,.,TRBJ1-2,CASSERGGWSYTF,TGTGCCAGCAGTGAACGGGGGGGCTGGAGCTACACCTTC
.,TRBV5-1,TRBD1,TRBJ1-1,CASNGDRGPNTEAFF,TGCGCCAGCAACGGGGACAGGGGGCCAAACACTGAAGCTTTCTTT
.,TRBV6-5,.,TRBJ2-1,CASSYSDWSNEQFF,TGTGCCAGCAGTTACTCCGACTGGTCCAATGAGCAGTTCTTC
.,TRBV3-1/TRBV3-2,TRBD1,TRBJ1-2,CASSPQTGTSYGYTF,TGTGCCAGCAGCCCGCAGACAGGGACATCCTATGGCTACACCTTC
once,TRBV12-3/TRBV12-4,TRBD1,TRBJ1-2,CASSPGQGRGYTF,TGTGCCAGCAGTCCGGGACAGGGTCGAGGCTACACCTTC
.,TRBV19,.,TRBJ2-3,CASSIRRGSTDTQYF,TGTGCCAGTAGTATTCGCAGGGGAAGCACAGATACGCAGTATTTT
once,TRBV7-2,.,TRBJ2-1,CASSLPELVDEQFF,TGTGCCAGCAGCTTACCTGAGCTAGTCGATGAGCAGTTCTTC
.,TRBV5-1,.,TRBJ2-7,CASSLGGSEQYF,TGCGCCAGTTCATTAGGGGGAAGCGAGCAGTACTTC
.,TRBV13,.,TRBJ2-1,CASSLRQGFYEQFF,TGTGCCAGCAGCTTAAGGCAGGGTTTCTATGAGCAGTTCTTC
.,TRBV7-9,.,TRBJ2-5,CASSLEGYQETQYF,TGTGCCAGCAGCTTAGAGGGGTACCAAGAGACCCAGTACTTC
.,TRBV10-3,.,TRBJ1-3,CAIRDRPPATIYF,TGTGCCATCAGAGACAGACCGCCCGCCACCATATATTTT
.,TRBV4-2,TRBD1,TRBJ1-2,CASSHDLRGQDGYTF,TGTGCCAGCAGCCATGACCTCAGGGGGCAGGATGGCTACACCTTC
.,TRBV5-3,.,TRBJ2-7,CARSLDSNLSYEQYF,TGTGCCAGAAGCTTGGACTCAAACCTTAGCTACGAGCAGTACTTC
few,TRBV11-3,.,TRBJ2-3,CASSTQGTTDTQYF,TGTGCCAGCAGCACACAGGGTACCACAGATACGCAGTATTTT
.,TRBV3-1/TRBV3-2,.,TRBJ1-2,CASSQGARGGYTF,TGTGCCAGCAGCCAGGGGGCAAGGGGTGGCTACACCTTC
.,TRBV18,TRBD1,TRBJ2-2,CASSRGQGVTGELFF,TGTGCCAGCTCACGCGGACAGGGGGTCACCGGGGAGCTGTTTTTT
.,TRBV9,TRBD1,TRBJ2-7,CASSPWDSFSYEQYF,TGTGCCAGCAGCCCCTGGGACAGTTTTAGCTACGAGCAGTACTTC
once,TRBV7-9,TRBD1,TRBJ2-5,CASNNGRGRGETQYF,TGTGCCAGCAACAACGGCAGGGGGCGCGGGGAGACCCAGTACTTC
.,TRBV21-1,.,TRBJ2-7,CASRVRLAAHYEQYF,TGTGCCAGCAGAGTTAGACTAGCGGCCCACTACGAGCAGTACTTC
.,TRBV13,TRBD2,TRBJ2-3,CASSSSGGSTDTQYF,TGTGCCAGCAGCAGTAGCGGGGGGAGCACAGATACGCAGTATTTT
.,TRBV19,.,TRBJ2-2,CASSIRSQGSGELFF,TGTGCCAGTAGTATTCGTTCCCAGGGTAGCGGGGAGCTGTTTTTT
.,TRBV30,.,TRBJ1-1,CAWSHRDEAFF,TGTGCCTGGAGTCACAGGGACGAAGCTTTCTTT
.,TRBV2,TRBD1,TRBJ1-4,CASSEELGQGPPFF,TGTGCCAGCAGTGAAGAATTAGGACAGGGTCCGCCGTTTTTT
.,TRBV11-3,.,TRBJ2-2,CASSLVLASNTGELFF,TGTGCCAGCAGCTTAGTTCTGGCTAGCAACACCGGGGAGCTGTTTTTT
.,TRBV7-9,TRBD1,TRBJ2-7,CASSLGTGRNEQYF,TGTGCCAGCAGCTTGGGGACAGGGCGAAACGAGCAGTACTTC
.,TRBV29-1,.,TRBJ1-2,CSVEDQGGGYTF,TGCAGCGTTGAAGATCAGGGAGGTGGCTACACCTTC
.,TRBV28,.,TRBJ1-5,CASTATGGVSNQPQHF,TGTGCCAGCACCGCGACAGGTGGGGTTAGCAATCAGCCCCAGCATTTT
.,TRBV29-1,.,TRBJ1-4,CSVESGVNEKLFF,TGCAGCGTTGAATCGGGAGTTAATGAAAAACTGTTTTTT
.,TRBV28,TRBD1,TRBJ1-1,CASTQGQGTGGAFF,TGTGCCAGCACCCAAGGACAGGGGACCGGTGGAGCTTTCTTT
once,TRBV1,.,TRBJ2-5,CTSIREETQYF,TGCACCAGCATTCGGGAAGAGACCCAGTACTTC
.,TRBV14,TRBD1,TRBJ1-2,CASSRLQGAGGGYTF,TGTGCCAGCAGCCGATTACAGGGGGCTGGGGGTGGCTACACCTTC
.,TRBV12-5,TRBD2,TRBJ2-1,CASGSGLAGSYSYNEQFF,TGTGCTAGTGGATCCGGACTAGCGGGGAGCTACTCCTACAATGAGCAGTTCTTC
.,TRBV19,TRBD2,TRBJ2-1,CASSILAGGPGEQFF,TGTGCCAGTAGTATTCTAGCGGGGGGGCCGGGTGAGCAGTTCTTC
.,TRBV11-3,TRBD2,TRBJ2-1,CASSLGGAGGDNEQFF,TGTGCCAGCAGCTTAGGGGGAGCGGGGGGCGACAATGAGCAGTTCTTC